This is a list of T cell receptor beta chains from one sample in a study of blood T cell repertoires in COVID-19. Using immunoSEQ multiplex PCR, the repertoire was profiled, and TCRdb retains in-frame clones only, with some absent. This table holds about 150,000 clones, 81% found once. The material sequenced was peripheral blood. Receptors originate from a woman aged 55-75 years with active or convalescent COVID-19. CDR3s include the opening cysteine and the closing phenylalanine or tryptophan. A row's size may be missing; if present it is once, few, many or a size class.

TRBV27	many	TRBJ1-6	CASSLRTPDNSPLHF
TRBV28	NA	TRBJ1-1	CASSLRQGWGLNTEAFF
TRBV9	NA	TRBJ2-2	CASSVVSGELFF
TRBV6-5	NA	TRBJ1-2	CASRGQGGGYTF
TRBV19	NA	TRBJ2-4	CASINGPRNIQYF
TRBV4-1	NA	TRBJ2-1	CASSQEALALAHEQFF
TRBV10-1	NA	TRBJ1-1	CASSKQTGDTEAFF
TRBV6-5	NA	TRBJ2-5	CASSPGLAVETQYF
TRBV20-1	NA	TRBJ2-5	CSASSGTGVRETQYF
TRBV6-2/TRBV6-3	NA	TRBJ1-1	CASSYNEGINTEAFF
TRBV2	NA	TRBJ1-1	CASSIGTANTEAFF
TRBV21-1	NA	TRBJ2-7	CASKRVGLAGDRDEQYF
TRBV6-6	NA	TRBJ2-1	CASTLPLGPFNEQFF
TRBV19	NA	TRBJ2-2	CASTGTSGDSGHTGELFF
TRBV30	NA	TRBJ2-1	CAWSGWRGGEQFF
TRBV29-1	NA	TRBJ2-1	CSVVPTNRGFSYNEQFF
TRBV28	NA	TRBJ1-2	CASSINTGIAGYTF
TRBV7-3	once	TRBJ2-1	CASSLGGIGNEQFF
TRBV10-3	NA	TRBJ1-6	CAISQLNSPLHF
TRBV28	NA	TRBJ1-6	CAGRSVHSPLHF
TRBV28	few	TRBJ2-1	CASRRTGGSYNEQFF
TRBV7-3	NA	TRBJ2-1	CASSLDGRTYNEQFF
TRBV12-3/TRBV12-4	NA	TRBJ1-1	CASRGQGETEAFF
TRBV6-6	NA	TRBJ2-7	CASSLRSTSGYEQYF
TRBV14	NA	TRBJ2-3	CASSQGSPSGSTDTQYF
TRBV28	NA	TRBJ1-6	CASSLTGTGMSPLHF
TRBV6-6	NA	TRBJ1-6	CASRSTGENSPLHF
TRBV3-1/TRBV3-2	NA	TRBJ1-2	CASSLAGGLGYGYTF
TRBV18	NA	TRBJ1-6	CASSPSLKTGHSPLHF
TRBV11-2	NA	TRBJ2-3	CASSSRRGSTDTQYF
TRBV19	NA	TRBJ1-5	CASSKGTGAKNSNQPQHF
TRBV6-6	NA	TRBJ1-1	CASSYGGLNTEAFF
TRBV7-2	NA	TRBJ1-4	CASSLSRRVDGKLFF
TRBV7-2	NA	TRBJ2-1	CASSLGGINEQFF
TRBV4-2	NA	TRBJ1-4	CASSQVRNEKLFF
TRBV5-1	many	TRBJ2-6	CASSQTSGANVLTF
TRBV10-3	once	TRBJ1-6	CAIRKEDSTYNSPLHF